These 15 T cell receptor beta chains were all obtained from the same sample, sequenced in a study of chemoradiotherapy in HPV16-positive cancers. Repertoires were generated with immunoSEQ multiplex PCR, while TCRdb's copy carries only in-frame clones and drops some. The table has around 12,000 clones, 77% seen once. The sample was gathered from a patient who underwent chemoradiotherapy. All receptors come from a human donor with HPV-associated anogenital cancer.

V is TRBV6-6 and J is TRBJ1-5; D unresolved. The CDR3 length is 16 residues. From germline, CDR1 is MNHNY and CDR2 SVGAGI (reference sequence). Between the trimmed V and J ends, which lost 0 bases and 0 bases, there was a span of 9 bases. The CDR3 DNA sequence: TGTGCCAGCAGTTACTCCCCCAAGAATAGCAATCAGCCCCAGCATTTT. Amino acid sequence: CASSYSPKNSNQPQHF.

V usage is TRBV7-2 and J usage is TRBJ1-4; D is possibly TRBD1 (6 bases). CDR1 and CDR2 from the germline V gene are SGHTA and FQGNSA. V dropped 5 bases and J dropped 8 bases, with 30 bases sitting between them. The CDR3 spans 19 residues. The CDR3 nucleotides read TGTGCCAGCAGCCCCCGGCTTAGGACGGGGGCATCCCTTGGGGAAAAACTGTTTTTT. Protein sequence: CASSPRLRTGASLGEKLFF.

V gene TRBV9 combines with J gene TRBJ2-1, with D unclear. V dropped 0 bases and J dropped 8 bases, with 15 bases sitting between them. This CDR3 comprises 15 residues. Germline assignment: CDR1 SGDLS and CDR2 YYNGEE. Here the CDR3 reads CASSVALVGFDEQFF. The CDR3 DNA reads TGTGCCAGCAGCGTAGCTCTAGTAGGCTTCGATGAGCAGTTCTTC.

J is TRBJ2-3 and V is TRBV6-4; D is unclear. This CDR3 region has 13 residues. Deletions cut 2 bases from V and 2 bases from J, with 5 bases between. CDR1 MRHNA and CDR2 SNTAGT come from the germline V gene. The CDR3 protein is CASSDRPTDTQYF. The CDR3 region has the DNA TGTGCCAGCAGTGACAGGCCCACAGATACGCAGTATTTT.

The rearrangement joins TRBV11-2 to TRBJ2-5; TRBD2 is a possible D gene (5 bases). CDR1 and CDR2 (germline): SGHAT, FQNNGV. The CDR3 is made up of 14 amino acids. V dropped 1 base and J dropped 4 bases, with 10 bases sitting between them. CDR3 nucleotides: TGTGCCAGCAGCTTAGGTCGGGGAAGAGAGACCCAGTACTTC. Translation: CASSLGRGRETQYF.

V and J are TRBV19 and TRBJ1-3; D unresolved. Germline V lookup: CDR1 LNHDA, CDR2 SQIVND (reference sequence). This CDR3 comprises 15 residues. V lost 3 bases and J lost 2, with 11 bases in between. The DNA for the CDR3 is TGTGCCAGTAGTATTTGGGAAGAGGCTGGAAACACCATATATTTT. This encodes CASSIWEEAGNTIYF.

The chain combines TRBV21-1 with TRBJ2-4; the table assigns TRBD2, which was not confirmed against the DNA. TRBV21-1 is flagged as a pseudogene. This CDR3 spans 20 amino acids. The CDR3 loop is CASSPKSSGLADRAKNIQYF. The CDR3 region has the DNA TGTGCCAGCAGCCCGAAGTCCTCGGGACTAGCGGACCGAGCCAAAAACATTCAGTACTTC.

The V gene is TRBV4-1, the J gene TRBJ1-2; TRBD1 matches at 7 bases. This CDR3 comprises 15 residues. With 2 bases clipped from V and 4 bases from J, the junction kept 7 bases outside the gene matches. Germline loops: CDR1 MGHRA, CDR2 YSYEKL. The CDR3 loop is CASSQRDSSLYGYTF. The CDR3 DNA is TGCGCCAGCAGCCAACGGGACAGCTCCCTCTATGGCTACACCTTC.

V usage is TRBV6-5 and J usage is TRBJ1-2; D is unclear. V was pared by 6 bases and J by 4 bases, with 9 bases between. Germline V gives CDR1 MNHEY, CDR2 SVGAGI. The CDR3 loop spans 12 amino acids. CDR3 loop: CASRSTAYGYTF. CDR3 DNA: TGTGCCAGCAGGTCCACTGCCTATGGCTACACCTTC.

This clone was seen more than once but under ten times. J is TRBJ2-5 and V is TRBV5-4, with TRBD2 matching over 12 bases. V dropped 4 bases and J dropped 4; count of bases not matched to a gene: 5. Germline assignment: CDR1 SGHNT and CDR2 YYREEE (reference sequence). CDR3 length equals 15 residues. The CDR3 region is CASSASSGGGETQYF. CDR3 bases: TGTGCCAGCAGCGCTTCTAGCGGGGGGGGAGAGACCCAGTACTTC. Full variable domain (remainder filled in from reference TRBV5-4 and TRBJ2-5): ETGVTQSPTHLIKTRGQQVTLRCSSQSGHNTVSWYQQALGQGPQFIFQYYREEENGRGNFPPRFSGLQFPNYSSELNVNALELDDSALYLCASSASSGGGETQYFGPGTRLLVL.

This clone was recorded once. This chain uses TRBV19 with TRBJ1-5, with D maybe TRBD1 (6 bases). Trimming shortened V by 6 bases and J by 6 bases, and 12 bases separated the two germline ends. The CDR3 is 13 amino acids. Germline loops: CDR1 LNHDA, CDR2 SQIVND (reference sequence). The CDR3 spells CASSLGGAQPQHF. The CDR3 DNA is TGTGCCAGTAGCCTAGGGGGTGCTCAGCCCCAGCATTTT.

The gene calls are TRBV6-4 and TRBJ2-7, with 9 nucleotides matching TRBD2. The CDR3 runs to 15 residues. The V segment lost 3 bases and the J segment 2 bases; nucleotides outside the gene matches: 5. Germline values: CDR1 MRHNA, CDR2 SNTAGT. Here the CDR3 reads CASSERAGGPYEQYF. The CDR3 DNA follows: TGTGCCAGCAGTGAACGCGCGGGGGGGCCCTACGAGCAGTACTTC.

There are a few counts of this clone. The V call is TRBV5-6, the J call TRBJ1-6, with a possible D match to TRBD1 (6 bases). The CDR3 has 15 amino acids. V lost 8 bases and J 10 bases, leaving 22 bases between the germline ends. Germline assignment: CDR1 SGHDT and CDR2 YYEEEE. This chain's CDR3 is CASHQQGQRLSPLHF. In DNA, the CDR3 is TGTGCCAGTCATCAACAAGGACAGCGATTGTCACCCCTCCACTTT.

This clone was seen once. The chain employs TRBV6-1 and TRBJ1-1; TRBD1 is a possible D gene (5 bases). Germline V gene data show CDR1 as MNHNS and CDR2 as SASEGT. Between the trimmed V and J ends, which lost 4 bases and 4 bases, there was a span of 10 bases. The CDR3 covers 13 residues. The CDR3 protein is CASSGGRGTEAFF. The CDR3 DNA reads TGTGCCAGCAGTGGGGGGAGAGGCACTGAAGCTTTCTTT.

The genes are TRBV6-1 and TRBJ1-6, with 10 bases identical to TRBD1. CDR3 length: 15 residues. J lost 7 bases, V lost 6 bases, and 6 bases had no gene match. CDR1 and CDR2 from the germline V gene are MNHNS and SASEGT. CDR3 nucleotides: TGTGCCAGCAGCGGCTGGGACAGGGGAAATTCACCCCTCCACTTT. Protein product: CASSGWDRGNSPLHF.